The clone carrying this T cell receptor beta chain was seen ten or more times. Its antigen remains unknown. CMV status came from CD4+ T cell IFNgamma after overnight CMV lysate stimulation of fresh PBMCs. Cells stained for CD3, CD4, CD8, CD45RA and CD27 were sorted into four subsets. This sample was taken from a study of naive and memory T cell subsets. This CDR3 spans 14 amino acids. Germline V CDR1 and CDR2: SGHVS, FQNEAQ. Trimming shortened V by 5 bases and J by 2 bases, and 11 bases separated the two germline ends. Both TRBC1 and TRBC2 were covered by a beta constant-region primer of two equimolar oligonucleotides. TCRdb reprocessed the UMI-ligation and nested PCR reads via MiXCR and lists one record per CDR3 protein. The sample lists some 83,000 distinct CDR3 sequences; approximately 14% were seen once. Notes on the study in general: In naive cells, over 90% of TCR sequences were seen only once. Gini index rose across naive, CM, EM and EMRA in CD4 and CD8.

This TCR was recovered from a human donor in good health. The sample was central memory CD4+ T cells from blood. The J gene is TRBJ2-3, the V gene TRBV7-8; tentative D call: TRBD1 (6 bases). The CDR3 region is CASSHRDFTDTQYF. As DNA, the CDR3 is TGTGCCAGCAGCCACAGGGATTTCACAGATACGCAGTATTTT.